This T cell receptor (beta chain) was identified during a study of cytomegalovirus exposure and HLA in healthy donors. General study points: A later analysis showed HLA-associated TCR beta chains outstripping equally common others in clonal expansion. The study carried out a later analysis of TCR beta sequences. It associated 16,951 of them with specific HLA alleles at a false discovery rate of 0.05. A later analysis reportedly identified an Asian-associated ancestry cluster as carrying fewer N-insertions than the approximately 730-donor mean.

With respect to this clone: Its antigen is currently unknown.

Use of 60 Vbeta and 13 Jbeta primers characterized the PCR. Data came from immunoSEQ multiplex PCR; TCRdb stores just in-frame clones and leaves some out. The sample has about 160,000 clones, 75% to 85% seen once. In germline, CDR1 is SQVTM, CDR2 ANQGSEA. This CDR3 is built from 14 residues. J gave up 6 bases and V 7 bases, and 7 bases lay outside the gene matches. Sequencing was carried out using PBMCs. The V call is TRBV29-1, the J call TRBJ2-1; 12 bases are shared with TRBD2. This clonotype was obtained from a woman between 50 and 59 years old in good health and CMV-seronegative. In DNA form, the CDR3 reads TGCAGCGCAGCGACTAGCGGGAGTACCAATGAGCAGTTCTTC. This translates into CSAATSGSTNEQFF.